This T cell receptor beta chain was sequenced during a study of healthy donors' naive CD4 and CD8 T cells. The wider study: For TCR alpha, new primers spanned all functional IMGT alpha genes.

Naive T cells were sorted: CD4+CD8-CD45RO-CD45RA+ for CD4+, CD8+CD4-CD45RA+CD27bright for CD8+. On this clonotype: Its cognate antigen is unknown.

The CDR3 sequence is 12 residues long. With 4 bases removed from V and 0 bases from J, the gap between germline ends came to 3 bases. From germline, CDR1 is LGHNA and CDR2 YNFKEQ. A linear amplification protocol produced the TCR libraries from around 0.55 ug of total RNA. TCRdb re-derived calls from the reads in MiXCR, one entry per CDR3 protein. The repertoire has approximately 180,000 distinct CDR3 sequences, about 70% of them found once; the top ten carry 2% to 2.5%. Study-wide points: Chains were not paired, since alpha and beta were sequenced in bulk. Most V and J genes were reportedly biased between naive CD4+ and CD8+ cells.

Input material: naive CD4+ and CD8+ T cells sorted from blood, pooled from several donors. The V gene is TRBV4-2, the J gene TRBJ2-5; D is unresolved. This TCR was sampled from a pool of human donors in good health; the sample pools cells from several healthy donors. CDR3 DNA: TGTGCCAGCAGCCCGAACCAAGAGACCCAGTACTTC. Its translation: CASSPNQETQYF.